This T cell receptor beta chain was obtained from a study of chemoradiotherapy in HPV16-positive cancers. Trimming removed 9 bases from V and 6 bases from J; junction bases left unmatched: 20. Germline V gene sequence: CDR1 SGHVS, CDR2 FQNEAQ. This CDR3 is 17 amino acids long. This table comes from immunoSEQ multiplex PCR, and its TCRdb copy is limited to in-frame clones, with some not included. The table lists around 7,200 clones, roughly 82% of them singletons, with 5% to 7% in the top ten. Sequenced here: tumor tissue, sampled from a patient who underwent chemoradiotherapy. This chain uses TRBV7-8 with TRBJ2-7; 10 positions match TRBD1. The clonotype originates from a human donor with HPV-associated anogenital cancer. The CDR3 DNA follows: TGTGCCAGTACCGAGACAGGGGGCGCGTACCAGTCGGGCGAGCAGTACTTC. It translates to CASTETGGAYQSGEQYF.